This entry is about one TCR beta chain. Germline-derived CDR1 and CDR2 are LNHDA and SQIVND (reference sequence). This CDR3 has 14 amino acids. The junction had 0 bases not matched to a gene; V was cut back by 2 bases and J by 2 bases. The data were obtained in a study of blood T cell repertoires in COVID-19. Clones were sequenced by immunoSEQ multiplex PCR, and TCRdb holds only the in-frame ones, with some missing. The sample has some 290,000 clones; about 90% are singletons. Specimen: peripheral blood. The origin of this receptor is a woman aged 30 to 39 with COVID-19, enrolled during active disease. The rearrangement links TRBV19 to TRBJ2-7; TRBD2 matches at 10 bases. The CDR3 loop reads CASSISGRAYEQYF. The CDR3 coding sequence is TGTGCCAGTAGTATAAGCGGGAGGGCCTACGAGCAGTACTTC.